The rows below give T cell receptor beta chains drawn from one sample of a study of blood T cell repertoires in COVID-19. Profiled with immunoSEQ multiplex PCR; TCRdb holds only in-frame clones, not every one. Here the sample spans around 310,000 clones, about 90% being singletons. Specimen: PBMCs or T cells enriched from blood (not recorded which). The receptors come from a woman in her twenties or thirties who had recovered from COVID-19. CDR3s include the opening cysteine and the closing phenylalanine or tryptophan. A D gene is named only where the DNA matches it firmly. Clone size is stated in some rows and not others, as once, few, many or a class when expanded.

CDR3 DNA	CDR3 protein	J gene	V gene	clone size	D gene
TGCGCCAGCAGCTCACAAAACACCCCTTCCTACAATGAGCAGTTCTTC	CASSSQNTPSYNEQFF	TRBJ2-1	TRBV4-1	once	-
TGTGCCAGCAGCGTGACTAGCCGGGGTCTGAATACGCAGTATTTT	CASSVTSRGLNTQYF	TRBJ2-3	TRBV13	-	TRBD2
TGTGCCAGTGGACAGGGAGGCACTGAAGCTTTCTTT	CASGQGGTEAFF	TRBJ1-1	TRBV6-7	-	TRBD1
TGTGCCAGCAGCCAAGACGGGCAGGGCGATGGCTACACCTTC	CASSQDGQGDGYTF	TRBJ1-2	TRBV3-1/TRBV3-2	-	-
TGTGCCAGCAGTTTGACTAGCGGGAGCGCTCTTGGGGAGCAGTACTTC	CASSLTSGSALGEQYF	TRBJ2-7	TRBV27	-	TRBD2
TGCAGCGTGCGTACCGGGGGTGGAAACACCATATATTTT	CSVRTGGGNTIYF	TRBJ1-3	TRBV29-1	-	-
TGTGCCAGCAGCCCAGGCCCCGAGCAGTACTTC	CASSPGPEQYF	TRBJ2-7	TRBV7-9	-	-
TGTGCCAGCAGCTTAGGGGGCAGACTCTACGAGCAGTACTTC	CASSLGGRLYEQYF	TRBJ2-7	TRBV7-2	few	-
TGTGCTAGTGGTTTGGTGGCAGAAAACATTCAGTACTTC	CASGLVAENIQYF	TRBJ2-4	TRBV12-5	-	-
TGCGCCAGCAGCAGCCGGGACGGGGGGTCGTACGAGCAGTACTTC	CASSSRDGGSYEQYF	TRBJ2-7	TRBV4-3	-	TRBD2
TGTGCCGGGGGCCGTAATAATTCACCCCTCCACTTT	CAGGRNNSPLHF	TRBJ1-6	TRBV28	-	-
TGTGCCAGTATCACTGGGACAGGAATTCGACACACTGAAGCTTTCTTT	CASITGTGIRHTEAFF	TRBJ1-1	TRBV19	once	TRBD1
TGCGCCAGCAGCCAACTCGCAGTAACGGGCAATGAGCAGTTCTTC	CASSQLAVTGNEQFF	TRBJ2-1	TRBV4-1	-	-
TGTGCCACCAGTGGGGTCGGGAGGAAAGGCTACACCTTC	CATSGVGRKGYTF	TRBJ1-2	TRBV24-1	-	-
TGTGCCAGCAGCCTGAGGTACGAGCAGTACTTC	CASSLRYEQYF	TRBJ2-7	TRBV11-2	-	-
TGTGCCAGCAGCCAAGGGGCTCGGTGGGGGGATGGCTACACCTTC	CASSQGARWGDGYTF	TRBJ1-2	TRBV3-1/TRBV3-2	-	-
TGTGCCAGCAGCCCTACCGTGTTAAGCTCTGGAAACACCATATATTTT	CASSPTVLSSGNTIYF	TRBJ1-3	TRBV9	-	-
TGTGCCTCCCACTCCGGGGCGGGATGGGACACCGGGGAGCTGTTTTTT	CASHSGAGWDTGELFF	TRBJ2-2	TRBV10-3	-	-